This T cell receptor beta chain derives from a study of T cells after yellow fever vaccination. This clonotype was seen ten or more times. Its antigen is unknown. A single record per CDR3 protein comes from TCRdb applying MiXCR to the 5' RACE reads. Of about 250,000 distinct CDR3 sequences listed, about 3.7% were seen once; the top ten hold 15% to 20%. Study-wide results and limits: Of the clonotypes, a small share occurred in both CD4 and CD8 compartments.

The sequenced sample was PBMCs, obtained 15 days after the yellow fever booster vaccination. The TCR sequence derives from a man aged 18 to 30 who received the YFV17D yellow fever vaccine.

CDR3: CASLSRGINTEAFF. CDR3 in DNA: TGTGCCAGCCTTTCAAGGGGCATCAACACTGAAGCTTTCTTT. The chain is built from TRBV12-3 or TRBV12-4 and TRBJ1-1, with D perhaps matching TRBD1 (5 bases). CDR3 size: 14 residues. Trimming left V 8 bases short and J 2 bases short, with 15 bases between.